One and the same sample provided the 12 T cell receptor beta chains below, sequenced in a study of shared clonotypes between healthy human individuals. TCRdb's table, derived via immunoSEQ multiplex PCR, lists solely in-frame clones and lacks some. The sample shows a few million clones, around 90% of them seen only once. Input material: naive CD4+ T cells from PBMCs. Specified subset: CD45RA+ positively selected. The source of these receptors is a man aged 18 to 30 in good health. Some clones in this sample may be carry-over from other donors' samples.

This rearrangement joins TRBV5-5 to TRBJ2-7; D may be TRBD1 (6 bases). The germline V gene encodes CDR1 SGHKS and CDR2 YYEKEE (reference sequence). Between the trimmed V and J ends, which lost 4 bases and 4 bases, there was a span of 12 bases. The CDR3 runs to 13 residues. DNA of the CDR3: TGTGCCAGCAGCCCTGGGACACCTTACGAGCAGTACTTC. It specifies CASSPGTPYEQYF.

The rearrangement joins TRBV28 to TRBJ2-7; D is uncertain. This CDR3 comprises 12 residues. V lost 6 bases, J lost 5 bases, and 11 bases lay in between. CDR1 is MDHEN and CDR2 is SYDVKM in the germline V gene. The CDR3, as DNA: TGTGCCAGCAGCCGACGGGTCCACGAGCAGTACTTC. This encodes CASSRRVHEQYF. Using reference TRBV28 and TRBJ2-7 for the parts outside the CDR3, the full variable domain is DVKVTQSSRYLVKRTGEKVFLECVQDMDHENMFWYRQDPGLGLRLIYFSYDVKMKEKGDIPEGYSVSREKKERFSLILESASTNQTSMYLCASSRRVHEQYFGPGTRLTVT.

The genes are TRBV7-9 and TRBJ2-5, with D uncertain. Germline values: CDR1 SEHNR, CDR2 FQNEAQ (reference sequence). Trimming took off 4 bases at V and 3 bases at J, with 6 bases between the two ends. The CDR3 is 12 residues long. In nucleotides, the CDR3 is TGTGCCAGCAGCTCCGTTGAAGAGACCCAGTACTTC. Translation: CASSSVEETQYF.

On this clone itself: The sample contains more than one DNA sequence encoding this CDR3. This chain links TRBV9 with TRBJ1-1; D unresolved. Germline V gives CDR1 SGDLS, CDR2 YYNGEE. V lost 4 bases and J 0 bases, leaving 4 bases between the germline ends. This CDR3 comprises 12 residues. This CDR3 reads CASSLLNTEAFF. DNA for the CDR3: TGTGCCAGCAGCCTCCTGAACACTGAAGCTTTCTTT.

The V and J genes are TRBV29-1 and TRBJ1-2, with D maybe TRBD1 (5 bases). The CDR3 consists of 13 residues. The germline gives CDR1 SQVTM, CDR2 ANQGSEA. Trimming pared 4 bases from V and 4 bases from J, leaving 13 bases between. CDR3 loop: CSVVRDGSYGYTF. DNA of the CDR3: TGCAGCGTTGTGAGGGACGGATCCTATGGCTACACCTTC.

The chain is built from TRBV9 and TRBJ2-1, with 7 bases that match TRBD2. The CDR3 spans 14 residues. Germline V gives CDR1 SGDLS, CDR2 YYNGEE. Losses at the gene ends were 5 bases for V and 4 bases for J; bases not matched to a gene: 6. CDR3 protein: CASSSSGIYNEQFF. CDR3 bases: TGTGCCAGCAGTTCTAGCGGAATATACAATGAGCAGTTCTTC.

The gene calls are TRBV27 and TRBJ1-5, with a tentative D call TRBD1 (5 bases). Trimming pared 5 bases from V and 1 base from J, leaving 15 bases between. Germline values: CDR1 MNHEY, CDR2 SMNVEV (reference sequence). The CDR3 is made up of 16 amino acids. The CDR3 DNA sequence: TGTGCCAGCAGTACCTATAAGGGGAAAAGCAATCAGCCCCAGCATTTT. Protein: CASSTYKGKSNQPQHF.

The chain's CDR3 is CAISGGRVPSGNTIYF. For the CDR3, the DNA is TGTGCCATCAGTGGGGGAAGGGTCCCCTCTGGAAACACCATATATTTT. This chain uses TRBV10-3 with TRBJ1-3; D unresolved. Trimming left V 4 bases short and J 0 bases short, with 13 bases between. Germline CDR1 reads ENHRY; CDR2 reads SYGVKD. There are 16 residues in the CDR3.

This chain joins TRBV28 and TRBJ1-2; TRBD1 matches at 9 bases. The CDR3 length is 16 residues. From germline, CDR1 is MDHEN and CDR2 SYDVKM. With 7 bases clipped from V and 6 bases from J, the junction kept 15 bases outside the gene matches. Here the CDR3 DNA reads TGTGCCAGCATTCACCTAAGGACAGGGGCAGAGGATGGCTACACCTTC. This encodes CASIHLRTGAEDGYTF.

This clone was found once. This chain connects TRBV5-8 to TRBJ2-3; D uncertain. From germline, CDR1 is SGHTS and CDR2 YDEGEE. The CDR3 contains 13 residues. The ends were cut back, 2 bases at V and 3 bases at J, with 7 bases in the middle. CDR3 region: CASSFPPTDTQYF. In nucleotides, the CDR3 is TGTGCCAGCAGCTTCCCCCCAACAGATACGCAGTATTTT.

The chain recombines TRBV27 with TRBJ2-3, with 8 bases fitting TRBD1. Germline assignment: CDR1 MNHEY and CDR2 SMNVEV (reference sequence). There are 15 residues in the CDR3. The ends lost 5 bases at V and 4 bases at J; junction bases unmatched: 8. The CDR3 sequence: CASSRTGFRSDTQYF. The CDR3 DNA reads TGTGCCAGCAGTCGGACAGGGTTTAGATCAGATACGCAGTATTTT.

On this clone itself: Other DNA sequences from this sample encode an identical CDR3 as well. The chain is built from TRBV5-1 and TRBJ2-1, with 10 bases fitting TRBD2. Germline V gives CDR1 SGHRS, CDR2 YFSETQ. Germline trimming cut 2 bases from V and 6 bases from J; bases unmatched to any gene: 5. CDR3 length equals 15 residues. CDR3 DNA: TGCGCCAGCAGCTTTCTAGCGGGAGTTGGCAATGAGCAGTTCTTC. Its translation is CASSFLAGVGNEQFF.